These T cell receptor beta chains were read from a single sample in a study of cytomegalovirus exposure and HLA in healthy donors. Only in-frame clones appear in the TCRdb table, and some are missing; sequencing was by immunoSEQ multiplex PCR. The sample has about 180,000 clones; roughly 80% are singletons. The specimen was PBMCs. The origin of the receptors is a woman in her fifties or sixties in good health and CMV-seronegative. The conserved cysteine and the conserved F or W are not part of the CDR3 here. The D gene is left open where the match is weak.

j_gene: TRBJ1-1; v_gene: TRBV2; d_gene: TRBD1; CDR3aa: ASSLVTGGAEAF
j_gene: TRBJ2-5; v_gene: TRBV11-2; d_gene: TRBD2; CDR3aa: ASNRLRGGETQY
j_gene: TRBJ2-2; v_gene: TRBV11-3; d_gene: -; CDR3aa: ASSLLTGRTPGELF
j_gene: TRBJ2-1; v_gene: TRBV6-5; d_gene: TRBD1; CDR3aa: ASRPGTGAYNEQF
j_gene: TRBJ2-7; v_gene: TRBV9; d_gene: TRBD1; CDR3aa: ASSVSRGQGPFEQY
j_gene: TRBJ1-1; v_gene: TRBV18; d_gene: -; CDR3aa: ASSPPDRANTEAF
j_gene: TRBJ2-3; v_gene: TRBV7-6; d_gene: -; CDR3aa: ASSFRGSTDTQY
j_gene: TRBJ1-1; v_gene: TRBV11-2; d_gene: -; CDR3aa: ASSFSGVNTEAF
j_gene: TRBJ2-7; v_gene: TRBV27; d_gene: -; CDR3aa: ASGPTGDNSYEQY
j_gene: TRBJ1-4; v_gene: TRBV27; d_gene: -; CDR3aa: ASSLAVNEKLF
j_gene: TRBJ2-1; v_gene: TRBV25-1; d_gene: TRBD1; CDR3aa: ASSESWDRGFEQF
j_gene: TRBJ2-3; v_gene: TRBV19; d_gene: -; CDR3aa: ASSIGQYTDTQY
j_gene: TRBJ1-4; v_gene: TRBV14; d_gene: -; CDR3aa: ASSQSRVPNEKLF
j_gene: TRBJ2-7; v_gene: TRBV2; d_gene: TRBD2; CDR3aa: ASSAGRRGDYEQY
j_gene: TRBJ1-5; v_gene: TRBV2; d_gene: -; CDR3aa: ASSDGRGGNQPQH
j_gene: TRBJ1-4; v_gene: TRBV2; d_gene: -; CDR3aa: ASREPRGLAEKLF
j_gene: TRBJ2-5; v_gene: TRBV7-9; d_gene: TRBD1; CDR3aa: ASSLVSGQQETQY
j_gene: TRBJ2-7; v_gene: TRBV10-1; d_gene: TRBD2; CDR3aa: ASSELGLAGVGEQY
j_gene: TRBJ2-7; v_gene: TRBV18; d_gene: TRBD1; CDR3aa: ASSGQGTYEQY
j_gene: TRBJ2-1; v_gene: TRBV19; d_gene: TRBD2; CDR3aa: ASSIRGRLAASEQF
j_gene: TRBJ2-1; v_gene: TRBV6-7; d_gene: TRBD1; CDR3aa: ASSYTGQGPDNEQF
j_gene: TRBJ2-5; v_gene: TRBV9; d_gene: TRBD1; CDR3aa: ASSPPGQRETQY
j_gene: TRBJ1-5; v_gene: TRBV7-3; d_gene: -; CDR3aa: ASSLSEDQPQH
j_gene: -; v_gene: TRBV5-1; d_gene: TRBD1; CDR3aa: ASRLDRSYEQY
j_gene: TRBJ2-5; v_gene: TRBV5-1; d_gene: -; CDR3aa: ASSFSGGGETQY
j_gene: TRBJ2-5; v_gene: TRBV6-5; d_gene: TRBD1; CDR3aa: ASSFQPGQSQETQY
j_gene: TRBJ2-5; v_gene: TRBV5-1; d_gene: TRBD1; CDR3aa: ASSLGTGGGETQY
j_gene: TRBJ2-1; v_gene: TRBV4-1; d_gene: TRBD1; CDR3aa: ASSQDGWTGHYNEQF
j_gene: TRBJ2-4; v_gene: TRBV7-9; d_gene: -; CDR3aa: ASRPSLGNIQY
j_gene: TRBJ2-7; v_gene: TRBV27; d_gene: TRBD2; CDR3aa: ASSFPGGFEQY
j_gene: TRBJ2-7; v_gene: TRBV27; d_gene: -; CDR3aa: ASSFRGVGEQY
j_gene: TRBJ1-2; v_gene: TRBV6-1; d_gene: -; CDR3aa: ASSELGRFQGYT
j_gene: TRBJ1-2; v_gene: TRBV30; d_gene: TRBD1; CDR3aa: AWSAGGGYT
j_gene: TRBJ2-7; v_gene: TRBV7-6; d_gene: -; CDR3aa: ASSLVGREQY
j_gene: TRBJ2-5; v_gene: TRBV30; d_gene: -; CDR3aa: AWRVTGGKETQY
j_gene: TRBJ1-2; v_gene: TRBV27; d_gene: TRBD1; CDR3aa: ASSAGTASEGGYT
j_gene: TRBJ2-1; v_gene: TRBV6-1; d_gene: TRBD2; CDR3aa: ASKRLAGGIEQF
j_gene: TRBJ1-5; v_gene: TRBV28; d_gene: -; CDR3aa: ASSLKGSGLYSNQPQH
j_gene: TRBJ2-4; v_gene: TRBV11-2; d_gene: TRBD2; CDR3aa: ASSQRGGSGSAKNIQY
j_gene: TRBJ1-1; v_gene: TRBV5-1; d_gene: TRBD1; CDR3aa: ASSPQGGTEAF